This T cell receptor beta chain was captured in a study of Graves' ophthalmopathy and Graves' hyperthyroidism. Study context: Peripheral blood sampling preceded any treatment and occurred at initial diagnosis.

Study-wide points: Blood also held most thyroid clonotypes expanded above 0.001 frequency. Separation of ophthalmopathy from stable hyperthyroidism was achieved by a 13-signature model, at around 89% sensitivity and under 83% specificity.

Beta-chain TCR CDR3 regions were amplified from RNA transcripts. In the first round, RT-PCR was carried out with HTBI primers, and a multiplex PCR formed the second round. One entry per CDR3 protein, called by TCRdb with MiXCR from the multiplex PCR reads. Of approximately 330,000 distinct CDR3 sequences in the sample, about 17% were seen once. This clonotype came up many times. Its antigen is not known. Germline loops: CDR1 MNHEY, CDR2 SVGAGI. V was clipped by 0 bases and J by 3 bases, with 17 bases between them. The CDR3 length is 17 residues. Sequenced: peripheral blood. The clonotype comes from an adult man with Graves' ophthalmopathy. The chain has TRBV6-5 and TRBJ1-2; perhaps TRBD1 as D (5 bases). For the CDR3, the DNA is TGTGCCAGCAGTTACTCGAGGGTCGGGGGATGGGACTATGGCTACACCTTC. It is translated as CASSYSRVGGWDYGYTF.